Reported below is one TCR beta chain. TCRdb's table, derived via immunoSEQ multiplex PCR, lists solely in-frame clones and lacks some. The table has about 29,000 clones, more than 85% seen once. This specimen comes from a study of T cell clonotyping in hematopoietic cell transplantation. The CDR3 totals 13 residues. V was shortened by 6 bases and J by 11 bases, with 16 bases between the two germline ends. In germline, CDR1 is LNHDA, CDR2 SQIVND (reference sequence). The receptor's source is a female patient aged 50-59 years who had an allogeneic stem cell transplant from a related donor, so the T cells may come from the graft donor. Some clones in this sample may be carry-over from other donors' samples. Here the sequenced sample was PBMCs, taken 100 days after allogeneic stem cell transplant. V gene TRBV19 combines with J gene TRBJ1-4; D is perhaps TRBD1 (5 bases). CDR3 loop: CASRGFPGPKLFF. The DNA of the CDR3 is TGTGCCAGTAGAGGGTTCCCGGGACCGAAACTGTTTTTT.